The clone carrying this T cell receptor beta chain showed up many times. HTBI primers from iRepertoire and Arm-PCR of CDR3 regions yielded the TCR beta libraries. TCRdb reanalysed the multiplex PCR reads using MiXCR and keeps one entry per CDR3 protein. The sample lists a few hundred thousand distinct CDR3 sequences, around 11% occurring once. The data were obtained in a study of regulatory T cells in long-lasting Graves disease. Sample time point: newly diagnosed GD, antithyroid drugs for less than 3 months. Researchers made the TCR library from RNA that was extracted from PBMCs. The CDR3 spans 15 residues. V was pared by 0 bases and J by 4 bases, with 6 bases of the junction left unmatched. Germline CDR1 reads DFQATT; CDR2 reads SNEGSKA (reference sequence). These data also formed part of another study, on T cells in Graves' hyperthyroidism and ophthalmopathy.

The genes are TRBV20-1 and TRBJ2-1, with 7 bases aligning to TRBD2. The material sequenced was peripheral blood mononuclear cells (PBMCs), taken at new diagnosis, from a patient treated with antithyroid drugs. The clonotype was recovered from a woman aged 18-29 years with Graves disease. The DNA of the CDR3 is TGCAGTGCTAGAGATGGGGGGGAGTCATACAATGAGCAGTTCTTC. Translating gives CSARDGGESYNEQFF.